This note documents a single T cell receptor beta chain sequence. What this receptor recognizes is not known. The cohort comprised hundreds of healthy bone marrow donors. At the time of sampling, every cohort member was nominally healthy, though immune exposures that went unrecorded were likely present. The donor was CMV seropositive and was included in the group of 250 to 350 seropositive cohort members. A peripheral blood sample was collected from each donor, and TCR beta sequencing was performed on peripheral blood mononuclear cells. Genomic DNA extraction from the blood cell samples was performed with the Qiagen DNeasy Blood Extraction Kit. The library came from the immunoSEQ multiplex PCR assay. The multiplex PCR relied on a mix of 60 forward primers for TCR Vbeta segments and 13 reverse primers for TCR Jbeta segments. The CDR3 region of rearranged TCR beta genes was amplified from genomic DNA by a multiplex PCR assay. Amplified TCR beta libraries were sequenced as 87-base-pair reads on the Illumina HiSeq System. The authors' pipeline ran thus. A later analysis counted some 74 million unique TCR beta chains across the 500 to 850 repertoires, and some 12 million of these chains were shared by at least two donors. To remove PCR and sequencing errors, raw reads were error-corrected and collapsed into unique sequences using a nearest-neighbor algorithm that merged closely related sequences. V, D and J gene segments were assigned by aligning CDR3 sequences to IMGT reference sequences. For a sequence to be retained, a match of at least six nucleotides to both a V gene segment and a J gene segment was required. Rearrangements were classified as productive when the CDR3 lacked stop codons and remained in frame with V and J, and all other rearrangements were classified as non-productive. Following IMGT convention, CDR3 was defined as the stretch from the second conserved V-encoded cysteine up to the conserved J-encoded phenylalanine. Sequences without an unambiguous match to a single V gene segment were excluded from the earlier analysis of about 630 of the donors. An earlier analysis of 587 of the donors classified V segments as functional when productive rearrangements were above 56.7% and as segregating when the standard deviation between donors was above 5%. A statistical classification framework was built for diagnosing cytomegalovirus status from the catalog of TCR beta chain sequences. V and J gene assignment, in a later analysis, came from comparing TCR nucleotide sequences with IMGT/GENE-DB human TR gene sequences. The TCRdist pipeline was used in a later analysis to assign CDR3 sequences and most-parsimonious VDJ recombination scenarios. A later analysis defined each TCR beta chain by its CDR3 amino acid sequence plus V-gene family, and excluded reads lacking a unique V-gene family. To address suspected cross-contamination and a sequencing artifact, a later analysis removed 550 to 750 highly shared, low-generation-probability nucleotide sequences. In a later analysis, a clonal expansion index was calculated for each public chain from normalized within-repertoire ranks of inferred template counts. Generation probabilities in a later analysis came from a VDJ recombination model fitted to out-of-frame rearrangements, and those results were checked against IGoR. In a later analysis, TCR-TCR, TCR-HLA and TCR-CMV co-occurrence was scored with hypergeometric tests, and a repertoire-size bias correction was applied to TCR pairs. In a later analysis, false discovery rates were estimated by permuting HLA or CMV assignments 20 times. In a later analysis, co-occurring TCRs were grouped using DBSCAN, with TCRdist sequence similarity added in when clustering inside HLA-allele-positive subsets. For co-occurrence clustering, repertoires with fewer than 30,000 or more than 120,000 public chains were excluded, along with five repertoires with anomalous nucleotide sharing. TCRdb limited this immuneACCESS table to in-frame rearrangements with V and J called. A share of clones is missing; checked studies link under half to unresolved V genes, and the rest is unexplained. V and J calls and clone size are as listed in that table; D and trimming were resolved from the DNA. The table of this sample itemizes 45,000 to 70,000 clones. 11% of the sample is taken by the ten largest.

The data stem from a study of cytomegalovirus exposure and HLA in healthy donors (dated by TCRdb to 2016 to 2017). About the full investigation: An earlier analysis of roughly 570 of the donors reported 276 Gb of sequence data and 95 million to 120 million unique TCR beta sequences obtained from about 180 million T cells. About 310 gigabases of sequencing data and tens of millions of unique TCR sequences were included in an early release covering around 600 HLA-typed donors. Of the roughly 410 genotyped donors, approximately 80% were placed in the genetic ancestry cluster associated with self-reported Caucasian donors. The study aimed to test whether cataloging public T cell receptors could reveal signatures of past pathogen exposure. The study used immunosequencing to profile the T cell repertoires of under 700 subjects and linked those repertoires to cytomegalovirus serostatus. Besides the first cohort of approximately 670 subjects, a separate validation cohort made up of over 100 different subjects was used. The study combined high-throughput TCR immunosequencing, statistical association of individual TCRs with disease status, and machine learning to predict cytomegalovirus infection status. A later analysis re-analyzed previously published TCR beta repertoires from about 730 donors and added high-resolution HLA genotyping to study TCR occurrence patterns. The later analysis used no new phenotypic data to find candidate immune exposures, relying instead on TCR beta sequences and their occurrence across donors. An earlier analysis of about 600 of the donors used high-throughput TCR beta sequencing to judge whether each TCR beta V gene segment behaved as functional or pseudogenic. Alongside the repertoire data, information on donor age, sex, ethnicity and CMV serostatus was compiled. In a later genetic analysis, genome-wide SNP genotypes for about 65% of the roughly 670 donors were used, and that subset was treated as a discovery cohort. Every repertoire in the discovery cohort had been generated on one and the same sequencing platform. HLA typing included class I and class II loci at four-digit resolution. The number of typed donors differed by locus: roughly 620-630 for A, B, C, DRB1 and DQB1; 522 for DQA1; approximately 610 for DPA1; and some 430 for DPB1. Because of strong linkage in the cohort, roughly five DR-DQ haplotypes were treated as single units for association and clustering. Among roughly 400 genotyped donors of the cohort, an average of 235,054 unique TCR beta nucleotide sequences were sequenced per donor, about a sixth of them non-productive.

The CDR3, from cysteine to phenylalanine, totals 13 residues. Only the CDR3 DNA is retained, 39 bases long and in frame from the first base. V sheds 0 bases and J sheds 1 base, leaving 6 bases between their ends. As encoded in the germline V gene (reference sequence), CDR1 is GTSNPN while CDR2 is SVGIG. Study-wide findings and limitations: The 87-base-pair reads could not distinguish some IMGT-functional V segments, including TRBV6-2 and TRBV6-3, so those segments were excluded. A few of the identified cytomegalovirus-associated TCR beta chains were confirmed in vitro to be specific for cytomegalovirus antigens. A further reported finding was that TCR beta sequences accurately predicted the HLA-A and HLA-B alleles for most subjects in the first cohort. According to a later analysis, parvovirus B19, influenza, CMV and Epstein-Barr virus appeared linked to several top co-occurrence clusters. Only TCR beta chains were sequenced in this cohort, and the absence of alpha or paired-chain data limited detectable features. Roughly uniform sequencing depth across donors was assumed in presence/absence analyses, although this assumption may not hold. The authors suggested that the approach could potentially be generalized to other disease states and immunological phenotypes. The study listed 150 to 200 TCR beta chains as associated with cytomegalovirus. Immune exposure information for the cohort was limited to CMV serostatus. A cluster of highly shared sequence variants was judged likely to represent a technical artifact of the sequencing pipeline. The classifier was reported to diagnose cytomegalovirus status with high specificity and sensitivity in both the original cohort and the validation cohort. Across donors, most TCR sequences were observed very rarely, whereas some public TCRs were present in many individuals. A later analysis found that TCR association rates varied across HLA loci, with DRB1 alleles showing the most associated TCRs and HLA-C alleles the fewest. V-gene and J-gene trimming of TCR beta chains was associated with a missense DCLRE1C variant in a later genetic analysis, and the association was replicated in an independent cohort. HLA typing was unavailable for some donors at each locus, so association tests used only the typed subset. The earlier analysis of about 600 of the donors excluded roughly 17 rarely observed V segments, including chromosome 9 orphons, because counts were too low. Correlated functional status among segregating V segments might be attributable to linkage disequilibrium, but an unknown experimental factor could not be ruled out. An earlier analysis of roughly 570 of the donors showed that most TCR beta V segments appeared in productive rearrangements either about 87% or about 30% of the time, which broadly matched IMGT annotations. A later genetic analysis reported fewer N-insertions in productive TCRs among donors in an Asian-associated ancestry cluster than the roughly 700-donor mean. In a later analysis, HLA-associated TCR beta chains showed more clonal expansion and lower generation probabilities than non-associated chains that were equally common. Specific HLA alleles were associated with 18,000 or so TCR beta sequences at a false discovery rate of 0.05 in a later analysis. When HLA alleles, especially DR and DQ, strongly co-occurred, TCR associations were difficult to assign to individual alleles. In a later analysis, most CMV-associated TCR beta chains were found to appear HLA-restricted, with HLA associations seemingly driven largely by CMV exposure.

This receptor was identified in a woman aged 45-59 years in good health and CMV-seropositive. The sequence joins TRBV30 to TRBJ1-1; no D gene call is confident. Specimen: PBMCs. At the DNA level, the sequence is TGTGCCTGGAGTGTAAGCCGGAACACTGAAGCTTTCTTT. Translated, it reads CAWSVSRNTEAFF.